These 5 T cell receptor beta chains were all obtained from the same sample, sequenced in a study of cytomegalovirus exposure and HLA in healthy donors. The PCR used 60 Vbeta and 13 Jbeta primers. The repertoire was sequenced with immunoSEQ multiplex PCR; TCRdb's copy has only in-frame clones and lacks some. The sample yields 160,000 or so clones, 86% seen once. Sequenced: PBMCs. Receptors originate from a woman younger than 35 in good health and CMV-seronegative.

This sequence joins TRBV4-2 and TRBJ2-7, with D possibly TRBD2 on 5 matching bases. The CDR3 extends over 14 amino acids. Germline CDR1 and CDR2: LGHNA and YNFKEQ. V was clipped by 0 bases and J by 9 bases, with 15 bases between them. CDR3 nucleotides: TGTGCCAGCAGCCAAGAAAGTCCCCCTGAGGGGCAGTACTTC. This translates into CASSQESPPEGQYF.

The chain joins TRBV19 to TRBJ2-3; D is perhaps TRBD1 or TRBD2 (12 bases each). The CDR3 runs to 19 residues. V lost 6 bases and J 7 bases, leaving 32 bases between the germline ends. Germline V gene lookup returns CDR1 LNHDA and CDR2 SQIVND (reference sequence). CDR3 in DNA: TGTGCCAGTAGCATCGGGACAGGGGGCACTAGCGGGGGGAGGAATACGCAGTATTTT. It yields the protein CASSIGTGGTSGGRNTQYF.

V and J are TRBV10-3 and TRBJ2-7, with 8 bases matching TRBD1. Trimming at V came to 2 bases and at J to 3 bases, leaving 9 bases not matched to a gene. Germline V gene sequence: CDR1 ENHRY, CDR2 SYGVKD. This CDR3 is built from 16 residues. CDR3 loop: CAISEIIGTGNYEQYF. For the CDR3, the DNA is TGTGCCATCAGTGAGATCATCGGGACAGGAAACTACGAGCAGTACTTC.

CDR3 residues: CASSFVEYGYTF. CDR3 DNA: TGTGCCAGTAGTTTCGTGGAGTATGGCTACACCTTC. The J gene is TRBJ1-2, the V gene TRBV19, with D hard to call. Germline CDR1 is LNHDA and CDR2 is SQIVND (reference sequence). The CDR3 length is 12 residues. The V and J ends lost 5 bases and 5 bases respectively, with 9 bases between them.

The chain links TRBV7-9 to TRBJ1-1; D call uncertain. Per germline, CDR1 SEHNR and CDR2 FQNEAQ (reference sequence). The CDR3 spans 17 residues. V lost 5 bases, J lost 0 bases, and 19 bases lay in between. CDR3 residues: CASSTPAAGFMNTEAFF. The CDR3 DNA follows: TGTGCCAGCAGCACCCCGGCGGCCGGGTTCATGAACACTGAAGCTTTCTTT.